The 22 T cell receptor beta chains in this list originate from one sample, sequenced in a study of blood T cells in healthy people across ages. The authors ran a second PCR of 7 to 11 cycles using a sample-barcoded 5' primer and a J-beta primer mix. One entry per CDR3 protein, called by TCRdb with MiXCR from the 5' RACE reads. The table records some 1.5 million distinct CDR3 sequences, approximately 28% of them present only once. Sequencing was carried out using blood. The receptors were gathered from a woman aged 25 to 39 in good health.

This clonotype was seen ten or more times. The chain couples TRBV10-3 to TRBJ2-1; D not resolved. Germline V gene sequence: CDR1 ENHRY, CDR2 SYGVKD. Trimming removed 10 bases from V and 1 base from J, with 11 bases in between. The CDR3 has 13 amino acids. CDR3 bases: TGTGCCACCTCCGTGGTTTCCTACAATGAGCAGTTCTTC. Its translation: CATSVVSYNEQFF.

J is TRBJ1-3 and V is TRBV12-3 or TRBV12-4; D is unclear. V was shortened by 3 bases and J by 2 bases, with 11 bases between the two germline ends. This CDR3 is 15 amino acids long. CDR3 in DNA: TGTGCCAGCAGTTTGTACAGCAACACTGGAAACACCATATATTTT. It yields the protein CASSLYSNTGNTIYF.

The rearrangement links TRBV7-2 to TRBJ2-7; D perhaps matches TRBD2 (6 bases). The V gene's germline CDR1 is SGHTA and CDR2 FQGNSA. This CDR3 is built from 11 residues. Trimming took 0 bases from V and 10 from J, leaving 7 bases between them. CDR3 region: CASSLATRQYF. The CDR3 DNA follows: TGTGCCAGCAGCTTAGCGACTAGACAGTACTTC.

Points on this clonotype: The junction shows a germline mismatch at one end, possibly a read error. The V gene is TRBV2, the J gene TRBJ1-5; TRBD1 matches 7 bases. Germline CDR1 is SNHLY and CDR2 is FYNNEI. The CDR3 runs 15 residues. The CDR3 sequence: CASSRDSQSNQPQHF. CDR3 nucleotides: TGTGCCAGCAGTCGGGACAGCCAAAGCAACCAGCCCCAGCATTTT.

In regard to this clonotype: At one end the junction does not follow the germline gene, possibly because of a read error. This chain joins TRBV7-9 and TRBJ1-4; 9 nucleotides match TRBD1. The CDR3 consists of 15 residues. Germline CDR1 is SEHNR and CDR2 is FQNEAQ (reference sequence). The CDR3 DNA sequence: TGTGCCAGCAGCGGTCCCGGGACAGGGTACGAAAAACGGTTTTTT. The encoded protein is CASSGPGTGYEKRFF. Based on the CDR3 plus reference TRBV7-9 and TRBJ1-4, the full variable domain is DTGVSQNPRHKITKRGQNVTFRCDPISEHNRLYWYRQTLGQGPEFLTYFQNEAQLEKSRLLSDRFSAERPKGSFSTLEIQRTEQGDSAMYLCASSGPGTGYEKRFFGSGTQLSVL.

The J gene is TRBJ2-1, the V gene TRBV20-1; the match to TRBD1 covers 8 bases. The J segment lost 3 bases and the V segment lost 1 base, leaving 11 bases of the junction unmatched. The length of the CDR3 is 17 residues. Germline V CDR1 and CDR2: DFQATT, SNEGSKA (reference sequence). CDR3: CSARAPTGEGVYNEQFF. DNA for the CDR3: TGCAGTGCTAGAGCTCCGACAGGGGAAGGGGTCTACAATGAGCAGTTCTTC.

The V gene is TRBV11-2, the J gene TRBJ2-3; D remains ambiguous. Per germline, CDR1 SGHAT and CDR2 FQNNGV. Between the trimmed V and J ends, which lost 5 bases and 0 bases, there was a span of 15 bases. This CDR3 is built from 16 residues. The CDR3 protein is CASSPVRRRSTDTQYF. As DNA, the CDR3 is TGTGCCAGCAGCCCTGTACGACGAAGAAGCACAGATACGCAGTATTTT.

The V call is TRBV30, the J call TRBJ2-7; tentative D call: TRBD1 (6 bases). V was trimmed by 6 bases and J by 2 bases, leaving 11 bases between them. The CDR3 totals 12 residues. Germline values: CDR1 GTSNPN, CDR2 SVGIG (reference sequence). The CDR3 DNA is TGTGCCTGTGACAGGCCTCCCTACGAGCAGTACTTC. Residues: CACDRPPYEQYF.

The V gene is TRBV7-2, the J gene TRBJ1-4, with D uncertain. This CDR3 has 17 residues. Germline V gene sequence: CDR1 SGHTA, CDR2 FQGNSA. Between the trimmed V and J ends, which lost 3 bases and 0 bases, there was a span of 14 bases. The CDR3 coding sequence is TGTGCCAGCAGCTTGCGTAGCTTGGGTTCAACTAATGAAAAACTGTTTTTT. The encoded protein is CASSLRSLGSTNEKLFF. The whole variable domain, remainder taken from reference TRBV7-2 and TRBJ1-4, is GAGVSQSPSNKVTEKGKDVELRCDPISGHTALYWYRQSLGQGLEFLIYFQGNSAPDKSGLPSDRFSAERTGGSVSTLTIQRTQQEDSAVYLCASSLRSLGSTNEKLFFGSGTQLSVL.

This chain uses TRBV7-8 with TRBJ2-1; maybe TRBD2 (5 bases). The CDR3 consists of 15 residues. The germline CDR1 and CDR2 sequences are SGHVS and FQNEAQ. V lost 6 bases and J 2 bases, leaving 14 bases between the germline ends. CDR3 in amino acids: CASRSGSSAYNEQFF. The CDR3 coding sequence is TGTGCCAGCAGATCGGGGAGTTCGGCCTACAATGAGCAGTTCTTC.

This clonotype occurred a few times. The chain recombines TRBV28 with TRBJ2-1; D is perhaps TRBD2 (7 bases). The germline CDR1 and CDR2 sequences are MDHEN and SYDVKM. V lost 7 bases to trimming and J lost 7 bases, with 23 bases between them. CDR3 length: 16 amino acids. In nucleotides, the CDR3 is TGTGCCAGCACCCCGGGGGGCGGTGGAACTAAGAATGAGCAGTTCTTC. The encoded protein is CASTPGGGGTKNEQFF. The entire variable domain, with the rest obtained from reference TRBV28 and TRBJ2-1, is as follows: DVKVTQSSRYLVKRTGEKVFLECVQDMDHENMFWYRQDPGLGLRLIYFSYDVKMKEKGDIPEGYSVSREKKERFSLILESASTNQTSMYLCASTPGGGGTKNEQFFGPGTRLTVL.

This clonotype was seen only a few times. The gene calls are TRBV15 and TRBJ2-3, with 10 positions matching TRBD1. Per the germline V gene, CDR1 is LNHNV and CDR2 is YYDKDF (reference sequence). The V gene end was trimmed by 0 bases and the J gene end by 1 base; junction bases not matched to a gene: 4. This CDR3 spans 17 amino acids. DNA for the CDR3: TGTGCCACCAGCAGAGATTATGGGACAGGGGGCACAGATACGCAGTATTTT. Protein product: CATSRDYGTGGTDTQYF.

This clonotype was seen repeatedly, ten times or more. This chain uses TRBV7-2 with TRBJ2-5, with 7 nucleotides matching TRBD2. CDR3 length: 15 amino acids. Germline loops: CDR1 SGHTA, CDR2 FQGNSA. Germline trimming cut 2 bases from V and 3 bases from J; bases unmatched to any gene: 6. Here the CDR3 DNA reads TGTGCCAGCAGCTTATTTCTAGCGGAAAAAGAGACCCAGTACTTC. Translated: CASSLFLAEKETQYF.

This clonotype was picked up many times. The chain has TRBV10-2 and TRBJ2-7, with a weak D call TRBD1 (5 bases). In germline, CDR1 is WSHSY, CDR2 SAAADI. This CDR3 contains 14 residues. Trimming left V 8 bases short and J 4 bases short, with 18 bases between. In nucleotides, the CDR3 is TGCGCCAGCGCGGAATATCAGGGTATTTACGAGCAGTACTTC. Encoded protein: CASAEYQGIYEQYF.

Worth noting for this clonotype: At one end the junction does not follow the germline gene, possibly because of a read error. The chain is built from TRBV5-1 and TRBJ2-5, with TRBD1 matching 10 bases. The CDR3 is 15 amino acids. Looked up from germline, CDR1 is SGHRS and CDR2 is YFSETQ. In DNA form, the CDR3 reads TGCGTCAGCAGCTCGGATCCGGGACAGGGGGAGACCCAGTACTTC. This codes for CVSSSDPGQGETQYF.

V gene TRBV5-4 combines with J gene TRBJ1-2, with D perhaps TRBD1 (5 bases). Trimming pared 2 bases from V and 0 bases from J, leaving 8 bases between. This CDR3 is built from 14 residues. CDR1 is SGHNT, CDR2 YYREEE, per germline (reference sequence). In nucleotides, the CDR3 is TGTGCCAGCAGCTTAGAGACAGCTAACTATGGCTACACCTTC. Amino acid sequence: CASSLETANYGYTF.

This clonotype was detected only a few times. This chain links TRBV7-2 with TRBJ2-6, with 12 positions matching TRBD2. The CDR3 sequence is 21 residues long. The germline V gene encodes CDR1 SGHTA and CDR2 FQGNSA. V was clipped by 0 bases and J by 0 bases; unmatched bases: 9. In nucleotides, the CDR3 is TGTGCCAGCAGCTTAGCGCTAATTGCGACTAGCGGGAGCTCTGGGGCCAACGTCCTGACTTTC. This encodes CASSLALIATSGSSGANVLTF.

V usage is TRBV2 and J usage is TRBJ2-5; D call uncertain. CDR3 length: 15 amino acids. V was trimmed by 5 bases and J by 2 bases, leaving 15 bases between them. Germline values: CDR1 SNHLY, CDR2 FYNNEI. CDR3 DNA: TGTGCCAGCAGTCCAACGAGAGCGCTTCAAGAGACCCAGTACTTC. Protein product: CASSPTRALQETQYF.

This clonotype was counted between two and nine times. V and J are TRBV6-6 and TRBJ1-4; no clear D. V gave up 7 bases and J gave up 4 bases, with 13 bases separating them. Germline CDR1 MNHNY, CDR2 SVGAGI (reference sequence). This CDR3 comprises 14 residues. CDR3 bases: TGTGCCAGCACCGAGCCAGAAATTAATGAAAAACTGTTTTTT. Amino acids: CASTEPEINEKLFF.

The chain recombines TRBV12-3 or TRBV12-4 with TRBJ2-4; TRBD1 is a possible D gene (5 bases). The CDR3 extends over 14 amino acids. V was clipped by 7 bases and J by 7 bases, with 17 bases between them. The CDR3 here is CASTRTPPGNIQYF. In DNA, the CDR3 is TGTGCCAGCACCCGGACACCACCAGGGAACATTCAGTACTTC.

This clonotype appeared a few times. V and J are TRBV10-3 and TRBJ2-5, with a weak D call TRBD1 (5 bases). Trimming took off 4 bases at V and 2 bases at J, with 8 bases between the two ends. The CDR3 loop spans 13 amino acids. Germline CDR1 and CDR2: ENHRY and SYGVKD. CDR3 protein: CAISAREQETQYF. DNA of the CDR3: TGTGCCATCAGTGCCAGGGAACAAGAGACCCAGTACTTC.

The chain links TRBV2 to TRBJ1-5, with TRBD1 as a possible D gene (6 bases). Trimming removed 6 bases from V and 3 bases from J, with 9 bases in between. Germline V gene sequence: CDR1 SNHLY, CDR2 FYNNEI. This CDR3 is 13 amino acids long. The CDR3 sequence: CASRDSYNQPQHF. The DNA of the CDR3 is TGTGCCAGCAGGGACAGTTACAATCAGCCCCAGCATTTT.